This T cell receptor (beta chain) emerged from a study of blood T cell repertoires in COVID-19. Study summary: Samples came from the United States, Italy and Spain, spanning acute and convalescent COVID-19. From T cells, B-cell-depleted T cells, or PBMCs came the material, which was cDNA or gDNA.

The data were produced by immunoSEQ multiplex PCR, yet TCRdb's version contains in-frame clones alone and is incomplete. The sample consists of around 93,000 clones, about 86% of them appearing once. Per germline, CDR1 MNHEY and CDR2 SVGEGT. The CDR3 is 15 amino acids. J gave up 4 bases and V 6 bases, and 5 bases lay outside the gene matches. The TCR comes from a human donor in a cohort sampled during active COVID-19. The chain is built from TRBV6-2 or TRBV6-3 and TRBJ2-3; 12 bases line up with TRBD2. The sequenced sample was peripheral blood. The CDR3 loop reads CASRPSGRGPDTQYF. CDR3 sequence (DNA): TGTGCCAGCAGGCCTAGCGGGAGGGGGCCAGATACGCAGTATTTT.